The subject of this entry is one T cell receptor beta chain. The CDR3 runs 14 residues. CDR1 LGHNT and CDR2 FRNRAP come from the germline V gene. Deletions cut 0 bases from V and 6 bases from J, with 10 bases between. Using immunoSEQ multiplex PCR, the repertoire was profiled, and TCRdb retains in-frame clones only, with some absent. The sample consists of some 58,000 clones, about four fifths of them appearing once. The data derive from a study of blood T cell repertoires in COVID-19. The sample consisted of peripheral blood. J is TRBJ2-3 and V is TRBV12-5; perhaps TRBD1 as D (6 bases). This TCR derives from a human donor in a cohort sampled during active COVID-19. The CDR3 DNA follows: TGTGCTAGTGGTTTGGTACGCAGGGGTGATACGCAGTATTTT. This codes for CASGLVRRGDTQYF.